The entry below describes one T cell receptor beta chain. Antigen: not known. This sample is part of a study of cytomegalovirus exposure and HLA in healthy donors. Study-wide context: There were about 85 million unique TCRs (from HLA-typed donors) in an early data release.

Overall study results and limits: TCR sequences were mostly rare, though some public TCRs occurred in many donors.

The length of the CDR3 is 21 residues. PCR employed 60 Vbeta and 13 Jbeta primers. Measured with immunoSEQ multiplex PCR; TCRdb has only the in-frame clones, and not every one. The sample table sets out about 120,000 clones. Sample: PBMCs. The TCR comes from a middle-aged man in good health and CMV-seropositive. This chain connects TRBV21-1 to TRBJ2-4; TRBD2 is the table's D call and was not checked against the DNA. TRBV21-1 is noted as a pseudogene. CDR3: CASSKEIQGVSGRWAKNIQYF. The CDR3 DNA sequence: TGTGCCAGCAGCAAAGAAATTCAGGGGGTTAGCGGGAGATGGGCCAAAAACATTCAGTACTTC.